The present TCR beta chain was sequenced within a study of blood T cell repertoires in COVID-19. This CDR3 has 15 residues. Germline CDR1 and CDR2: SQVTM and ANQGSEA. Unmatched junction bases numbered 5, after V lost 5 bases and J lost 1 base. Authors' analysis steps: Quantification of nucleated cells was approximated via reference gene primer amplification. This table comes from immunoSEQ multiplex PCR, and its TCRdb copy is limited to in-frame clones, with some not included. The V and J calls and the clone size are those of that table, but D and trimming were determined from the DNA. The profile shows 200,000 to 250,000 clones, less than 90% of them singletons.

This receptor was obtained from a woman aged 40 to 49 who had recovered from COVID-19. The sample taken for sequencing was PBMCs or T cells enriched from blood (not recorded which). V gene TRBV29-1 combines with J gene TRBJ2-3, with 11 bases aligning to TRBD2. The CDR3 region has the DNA TGCAGCGTTTTTAAGACTAGCGGGGGCACAGATACGCAGTATTTT. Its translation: CSVFKTSGGTDTQYF.